This TCR beta chain originates from a study of vaccination effects on CD4 cells after COVID-19. Study results and caveats: Cross-reaction with common cold coronaviruses was seen in only 1 of 255 vaccine-induced clones from healthy vaccinees.

Germline V gene lookup returns CDR1 LGHNA and CDR2 YNFKEQ. The CDR3 is 18 amino acids. Trimming left V 1 base short and J 3 bases short, with 16 bases between. Sequencing was performed with immunoSEQ multiplex PCR; in TCRdb, only in-frame clones are kept and a portion is missing. The sample records fewer than 65,000 clones, 60% to 80% being singletons. Under the ViraFEST assay, PBMC were stimulated with viral peptide pools so that antigen-specific CD4+ T cells expanded. Sequencing was performed afterwards. Between days 10 and 11 of culture, CD4+ T cells were separated out. The healthy vaccine recipients, who had no prior SARS-CoV-2 infection, showed negative nucleocapsid antibodies. This clone showed up just a few times. Antigen specificity is unknown.

The V and J genes are TRBV4-2 and TRBJ1-6, with a weak D call TRBD1 (5 bases). Sequencing was performed on CD4+ T cells from PBMCs cultured with HCoV-OC43 spike peptides, taken before COVID-19 vaccination. Subset indicated: HCoV-OC43 spike overlapping peptide pool stimulation. This sequence was found in a human donor who received a COVID-19 vaccine. The CDR3 DNA follows: TGTGCCAGCAGCCAAGGTCGGCAGGGTCTTAACTATAATTCACCCCTCCACTTT. Amino acids: CASSQGRQGLNYNSPLHF.